The sequence of this T cell receptor (beta chain) was determined in a study of blood T cell repertoires in COVID-19. Study in general: Whether acute or convalescent, the COVID-19 samples came from the United States, Italy and Spain. Sources were T cells, B-cell-depleted T cells, or PBMCs; the material itself was cDNA or gDNA.

Methods used by the authors: Amplification of reference gene primers provided the estimated nucleated cell counts. Profiling relied on immunoSEQ multiplex PCR, and the TCRdb table lists in-frame clones only, not all of them. V and J calls and clone size come straight from that table; D and trimming were deduced from the DNA. The sample has a few hundred thousand clones, approximately 80% seen once. This CDR3 region has 18 residues. CDR1 and CDR2 from the germline V gene are WNHNN and SYGVQD (reference sequence). J gave up 0 bases and V 6 bases, and 10 bases lay outside the gene matches. Sample: peripheral blood. The TCR was taken from a human donor in a cohort sampled during active COVID-19. This sequence joins TRBV10-1 and TRBJ1-6, with TRBD1 matching over 8 bases. CDR3 sequence (DNA): TGCGCCAGCAGACCCACAGGGGGTCCCATCTCCTATAATTCACCCCTCCACTTT. Residues: CASRPTGGPISYNSPLHF.